The 23 T cell receptor beta chains below all came from one sample that was sequenced in a study of shared clonotypes between healthy human individuals. Sequenced by immunoSEQ multiplex PCR; TCRdb stores in-frame clones only, minus some. This sample has 850,000 to 1,200,000 clones, with roughly 80% found just once. Sequencing was carried out using memory CD4+ T cells sorted from blood. The subset: CD45RA-negative fraction. All receptors derive from a man aged 18 to 29 in good health.

The chain uses TRBV10-1 and TRBJ1-2; TRBD1 might be the D (5 bases). The germline V gene encodes CDR1 WNHNN and CDR2 SYGVQD (reference sequence). Trimming removed 2 bases at V and 2 bases at J, with 12 bases between. This CDR3 spans 15 amino acids. The CDR3 reads CASSENVGPNYGYTF. DNA for the CDR3: TGCGCCAGCAGTGAGAACGTGGGGCCGAACTATGGCTACACCTTC.

Details on this clone: Additional DNA sequences in this sample encode the identical CDR3. The chain recombines TRBV7-2 with TRBJ1-2, with D hard to call. The CDR3 loop spans 14 amino acids. CDR1 is SGHTA, CDR2 FQGNSA, per germline. Trimming removed 0 bases at V and 0 bases at J, with 5 bases between. For the CDR3, the DNA is TGTGCCAGCAGCTTAGCGCAAGCTAACTATGGCTACACCTTC. Translated, it gives CASSLAQANYGYTF.

The gene calls are TRBV7-9 and TRBJ2-7; TRBD1 agrees at 7 bases. This CDR3 spans 13 amino acids. Germline V lookup: CDR1 SEHNR, CDR2 FQNEAQ (reference sequence). J gave up 1 base and V 5 bases, and 2 bases lay outside the gene matches. CDR3 DNA sequence: TGTGCCAGCAGCCAGGGACAGTCCTACGAGCAGTACTTC. Its protein is CASSQGQSYEQYF.

This clone showed up many times. The V gene is TRBV9, the J gene TRBJ2-3; possible D gene TRBD2, 6 bases. The V end lost 3 bases, the J end lost 5 bases, and 16 bases lay between the germline ends. The CDR3 contains 15 residues. Germline V CDR1 and CDR2: SGDLS, YYNGEE. The CDR3 DNA follows: TGTGCCAGCAGCGGGGGGAGGAGCGGACGAGATACGCAGTATTTT. Its translation is CASSGGRSGRDTQYF.

In regard to this clone: The sample has other DNA sequences that encode this CDR3 too. The V and J genes are TRBV5-1 and TRBJ2-3; TRBD1 matches 8 bases. Germline CDR1 and CDR2: SGHRS and YFSETQ. V dropped 5 bases and J dropped 1; count of bases not matched to a gene: 6. This CDR3 has 15 residues. CDR3 coding DNA: TGCGCCAGCAGTCCAGGACAGGGCGGCACAGATACGCAGTATTTT. Its protein product is CASSPGQGGTDTQYF. Combining the CDR3 with reference TRBV5-1 and TRBJ2-3 gives the whole variable domain KAGVTQTPRYLIKTRGQQVTLSCSPISGHRSVSWYQQTPGQGLQFLFEYFSETQRNKGNFPGRFSGRQFSNSRSEMNVSTLELGDSALYLCASSPGQGGTDTQYFGPGTRLTVL.

The chain links TRBV5-1 to TRBJ2-3, with unresolved D. CDR1 SGHRS and CDR2 YFSETQ come from the germline V gene. This CDR3 region has 14 residues. The ends were cut back, 6 bases at V and 2 bases at J, with 13 bases in the middle. CDR3 amino acids: CASTATSVTDTQYF. For the CDR3, the DNA is TGCGCCAGCACTGCGACCTCAGTCACAGATACGCAGTATTTT.

The rearrangement joins TRBV7-2 to TRBJ1-2; D is unclear. The CDR3 sequence is 11 residues long. Germline CDR1 and CDR2: SGHTA and FQGNSA. V was clipped by 4 bases and J by 8 bases, with 8 bases between them. In DNA, the CDR3 is TGTGCCAGCAGCTATTCGGGAGGCTACACCTTC. Translated, it gives CASSYSGGYTF.

This clone was counted at least ten times. The chain combines TRBV14 with TRBJ1-2, with D perhaps TRBD1 (6 bases). Germline CDR1 SGHDN, CDR2 FVKESK. The ends were cut back, 0 bases at V and 6 bases at J, with 14 bases in the middle. The CDR3 runs 15 residues. The CDR3 here is CASSQDSGARNGYTF. The CDR3 bases are TGTGCCAGCAGCCAAGATTCGGGGGCGCGTAATGGCTACACCTTC.

V gene TRBV5-5 combines with J gene TRBJ2-7; the match to TRBD1 covers 9 bases. There are 16 residues in the CDR3. The germline gives CDR1 SGHKS, CDR2 YYEKEE (reference sequence). V was pared by 0 bases and J by 4 bases, with 8 bases of the junction left unmatched. This CDR3 reads CASSLEPGQGTYEQYF. The CDR3 bases are TGTGCCAGCAGCTTGGAACCGGGACAGGGAACATACGAGCAGTACTTC.

This chain uses TRBV2 with TRBJ2-7; D unresolved. Germline V gene lookup returns CDR1 SNHLY and CDR2 FYNNEI. V lost 6 bases to trimming and J lost 0 bases, with 15 bases between them. The CDR3 extends over 15 amino acids. CDR3 region: CASSLDILSSYEQYF. DNA of the CDR3: TGTGCCAGCAGCCTCGACATACTAAGCTCCTACGAGCAGTACTTC.

V gene TRBV10-3 combines with J gene TRBJ2-7; 7 positions match TRBD1. The CDR3 has 16 amino acids. Germline-derived CDR1 and CDR2 are ENHRY and SYGVKD. V trimming: 0 bases; J trimming: 3 bases; junction bases outside the gene matches: 8. CDR3 protein: CAISESRAGGIYEQYF. CDR3 nucleotides: TGTGCCATCAGTGAGTCGAGAGCAGGGGGAATCTACGAGCAGTACTTC.

This clone appeared once. This chain connects TRBV7-3 to TRBJ2-2; maybe TRBD2 (6 bases). This CDR3 spans 16 amino acids. The germline CDR1 and CDR2 sequences are SGHTA and FQGTGA. V was cut by 4 bases and J by 4 bases, with 16 bases left in between. The CDR3: CASSSTRGIVTGELFF. The CDR3 coding sequence is TGTGCCAGCAGCTCGACTCGGGGGATCGTCACCGGGGAGCTGTTTTTT.

This sequence joins TRBV15 and TRBJ1-5; possible D gene TRBD1, 6 bases. Germline CDR1 LNHNV, CDR2 YYDKDF (reference sequence). Trimming removed 0 bases from V and 7 bases from J, with 19 bases in between. The CDR3 is 17 residues long. CDR3 in DNA: TGTGCCACCAGCAGAGAAAGTGTTGGGGGGGGCGGACAGCCCCAGCATTTT. It encodes CATSRESVGGGGQPQHF.

The gene calls are TRBV29-1 and TRBJ2-5, with D hard to call. This CDR3 has 15 residues. Germline V gives CDR1 SQVTM, CDR2 ANQGSEA. V was cut by 0 bases and J by 0 bases, with 11 bases left in between. DNA for the CDR3: TGCAGCGTTGAAGAAGGATCCACGTACCAAGAGACCCAGTACTTC. Protein product: CSVEEGSTYQETQYF.

This clone has a handful of counts. Additional DNA sequences in this sample encode the identical CDR3. This rearrangement joins TRBV5-1 to TRBJ1-1; possibly TRBD1 for D (6 bases). The germline V gene has CDR1 SGHRS and CDR2 YFSETQ. The CDR3 contains 13 residues. The V gene lost 2 bases and the J gene lost 3 bases, with 8 bases spanning the gap. The CDR3 nucleotides are TGCGCCAGCAGCTTCTCAGGGGACACTGAAGCTTTCTTT. Its protein product is CASSFSGDTEAFF.

This clone was observed a few times. This chain links TRBV9 with TRBJ1-3; D unresolved. The germline V gene has CDR1 SGDLS and CDR2 YYNGEE. This CDR3 spans 13 amino acids. V gave up 4 bases and J gave up 4 bases, with 9 bases separating them. CDR3 loop: CASSSPSGNTIYF. The CDR3 DNA is TGTGCCAGCAGCTCACCATCCGGAAACACCATATATTTT.

In its sample, this clone was seen many times. This chain joins TRBV19 and TRBJ1-5; D is uncertain. The CDR3 has 15 residues. Trimming cost V 3 bases and J 5 bases, with 14 bases left between them. Germline-derived CDR1 and CDR2 are LNHDA and SQIVND (reference sequence). CDR3 sequence reads: CASSMGSGRDQPQHF. Here the CDR3 DNA reads TGTGCCAGTAGTATGGGCAGCGGTAGGGATCAGCCCCAGCATTTT.

The rearrangement joins TRBV10-2 to TRBJ2-3; 9 nucleotides align to TRBD2. CDR3 length equals 18 residues. Unmatched junction bases numbered 11, after V lost 4 bases and J lost 0 bases. From germline, CDR1 is WSHSY and CDR2 SAAADI. CDR3 bases: TGCGCCAGCAGTGCTTTAAGGCGGGAGGGAGGAAGCACAGATACGCAGTATTTT. Its translation: CASSALRREGGSTDTQYF.

This clone was observed a handful of times. The chain uses TRBV27 and TRBJ2-2, with TRBD2 identical over 8 bases. Germline V gives CDR1 MNHEY, CDR2 SMNVEV (reference sequence). Trimming at V came to 5 bases and at J to 4 bases, leaving 9 bases not matched to a gene. The CDR3 spans 16 residues. CDR3 loop: CASSLRLASVTGELFF. In DNA form, the CDR3 reads TGTGCCAGCAGTCTTCGACTAGCGTCCGTCACCGGGGAGCTGTTTTTT.

V is TRBV30 and J is TRBJ1-4; the D gene is possibly TRBD1 (5 bases). The V end was cut by 0 bases, the J end by 5 bases, with 13 bases between. Germline CDR1 is GTSNPN and CDR2 is SVGIG (reference sequence). The CDR3 sequence is 15 residues long. For the CDR3, the DNA is TGTGCCTGGAGTGTACCGGGGGTGGGCAATGAAAAACTGTTTTTT. Translation: CAWSVPGVGNEKLFF.

The DNA of the CDR3 is TGTGCCAGCAGTGAGAAGGGTACTATCCGGAGGGAGTTCTTC. This gives the protein CASSEKGTIRREFF. The chain links TRBV6-1 to TRBJ2-1, with D tentatively TRBD2 (6 bases). Trimming shortened V by 3 bases and J by 14 bases, and 20 bases separated the two germline ends. The CDR3 has 14 amino acids. The germline V gene has CDR1 MNHNS and CDR2 SASEGT.

The gene calls are TRBV7-9 and TRBJ1-1; D uncertain. The V end lost 4 bases, the J end lost 1 base, and 7 bases lay between the germline ends. Looked up from germline, CDR1 is SEHNR and CDR2 is FQNEAQ (reference sequence). The CDR3 consists of 13 residues. CDR3 sequence reads: CASSSGTNTEAFF. The CDR3 DNA reads TGTGCCAGCAGCTCAGGTACGAACACTGAAGCTTTCTTT.

The gene calls are TRBV5-6 and TRBJ1-2, with D hard to call. Trimming cost V 5 bases and J 3 bases, with 17 bases left between them. This CDR3 is 15 amino acids long. CDR1 SGHDT and CDR2 YYEEEE come from the germline V gene. CDR3: CASSQTPTKDYGYTF. CDR3 nucleotides: TGTGCCAGCAGTCAAACCCCGACAAAAGACTATGGCTACACCTTC. The variable domain in full, completed from reference TRBV5-6 and TRBJ1-2, reads DAGVTQSPTHLIKTRGQQVTLRCSPKSGHDTVSWYQQALGQGPQFIFQYYEEEERQRGNFPDRFSGHQFPNYSSELNVNALLLGDSALYLCASSQTPTKDYGYTFGSGTRLTVV.